The 19 T cell receptor beta chains below were found in one sample sequenced in a study of TIL therapy for anti-PD-1-resistant metastatic lung cancer. The immunoSEQ assay was v3. Sequencing was performed with immunoSEQ multiplex PCR; in TCRdb, only in-frame clones are kept and a portion is missing. This table has 50,000 or so clones, roughly 78% appearing once. Time point reported: pre-treatment sample, taken before nivolumab and TIL therapy. The specimen was blood, collected at baseline. These receptors originate from a woman aged 30 to 85 with non-small cell lung cancer.

CDR3 amino acids: CASSLVAGGLSYEQYF. The CDR3 coding sequence is TGTGCCAGCAGCTTAGTTGCCGGGGGGCTATCCTACGAGCAGTACTTC. The rearrangement links TRBV7-2 to TRBJ2-7; D perhaps matches TRBD2 (7 bases). CDR1 SGHTA and CDR2 FQGNSA come from the germline V gene. The CDR3 is 16 amino acids. V dropped 1 base and J dropped 1 base, with 14 bases sitting between them.

This chain joins TRBV29-1 and TRBJ2-1; D gene ambiguous. Germline CDR1 and CDR2: SQVTM and ANQGSEA. Trimming stripped 3 bases from V and 3 bases from J, with 3 bases between. The CDR3 length is 11 residues. CDR3 coding DNA: TGCAGCGTTGAGGTCTACAATGAGCAGTTCTTC. It codes for CSVEVYNEQFF.

This chain uses TRBV30 with TRBJ1-2; D call uncertain. V lost 2 bases, J lost 0 bases, and 4 bases lay in between. Germline CDR1 and CDR2: GTSNPN and SVGIG (reference sequence). CDR3 size: 12 residues. The CDR3 DNA reads as TGTGCCTGGAGTCTAGCTAACTATGGCTACACCTTC. As protein: CAWSLANYGYTF.

CDR3 residues: CASSLRQGIHEQYF. CDR3 sequence (DNA): TGTGCCAGCAGCCTCAGACAGGGAATCCACGAGCAGTACTTC. This chain joins TRBV7-9 and TRBJ2-7; 7 positions match TRBD1. Trimming removed 5 bases from V and 5 bases from J; junction bases left unmatched: 9. The CDR3 totals 14 residues. Per germline, CDR1 SEHNR and CDR2 FQNEAQ (reference sequence).

The chain joins TRBV7-2 to TRBJ2-2, with D possibly called TRBD1 or TRBD2 (6 bases each). Germline V gene sequence: CDR1 SGHTA, CDR2 FQGNSA. V was shortened by 5 bases and J by 5 bases, with 18 bases between the two germline ends. The length of the CDR3 is 16 residues. This CDR3 is CASSQMRGSGTGELFF. CDR3 nucleotides: TGTGCCAGCAGCCAGATGAGGGGGAGCGGGACCGGGGAGCTGTTTTTT.

The V call is TRBV18, the J call TRBJ2-1; TRBD2 matches at 11 bases. The CDR3 is 16 amino acids. Germline values: CDR1 KGHSH, CDR2 LQKENI. V was clipped by 2 bases and J by 7 bases; unmatched bases: 7. In DNA, the CDR3 is TGTGCCAGCTCACCAATTCAGGCTAGCGGGGGGAATGAGCAGTTCTTC. Translating it yields CASSPIQASGGNEQFF.

This chain connects TRBV7-9 to TRBJ2-5; D not resolved. The germline V and J ends were trimmed by 0 bases and 1 base, with 6 bases remaining between them. The germline V gene encodes CDR1 SEHNR and CDR2 FQNEAQ (reference sequence). The CDR3 covers 14 residues. The CDR3: CASSLAQIQETQYF. DNA for the CDR3: TGTGCCAGCAGCTTAGCACAGATCCAAGAGACCCAGTACTTC. Combining the CDR3 with reference TRBV7-9 and TRBJ2-5 gives the whole variable domain DTGVSQNPRHKITKRGQNVTFRCDPISEHNRLYWYRQTLGQGPEFLTYFQNEAQLEKSRLLSDRFSAERPKGSFSTLEIQRTEQGDSAMYLCASSLAQIQETQYFGPGTRLLVL.

CDR3 amino acids: CASSLTGETQYF. The CDR3 DNA reads TGTGCCAGCAGCCTGACCGGAGAGACCCAGTACTTC. V gene TRBV6-1 combines with J gene TRBJ2-5; D uncertain. Germline assignment: CDR1 MNHNS and CDR2 SASEGT. V lost 6 bases and J 4 bases, leaving 9 bases between the germline ends. This CDR3 has 12 amino acids.

V is TRBV4-3 and J is TRBJ1-6, with no clear D. Trimming left V 1 base short and J 10 bases short, with 8 bases between. The V gene's germline CDR1 is LGHNA and CDR2 YSLEER. This CDR3 comprises 13 residues. The CDR3 loop is CASSQARVSPLHF. The CDR3 DNA follows: TGCGCCAGCAGCCAAGCCCGGGTCTCACCCCTCCACTTT.

The rearrangement joins TRBV18 to TRBJ2-1, with TRBD2 matching over 7 bases. The CDR3 has 12 amino acids. Unmatched junction bases numbered 3, after V lost 3 bases and J lost 10 bases. CDR1 KGHSH and CDR2 LQKENI come from the germline V gene. DNA for the CDR3: TGTGCCAGCTCACCTGGGGGGGACGAGCAGTTCTTC. Residues: CASSPGGDEQFF.

The chain employs TRBV27 and TRBJ2-1; 11 nucleotides align to TRBD2. CDR1 and CDR2 (germline): MNHEY, SMNVEV (reference sequence). Trimming cost V 8 bases and J 4 bases; bases outside gene matches: 7. This CDR3 has 15 amino acids. The CDR3 DNA reads as TGTGCCAGCGGGCGGAGACTAGCGGGGTACAATGAGCAGTTCTTC. Translation: CASGRRLAGYNEQFF.

The chain links TRBV19 to TRBJ2-4; D tentatively fits TRBD1 or TRBD2 (5 bases each). CDR3 size: 14 residues. Trimming took off 6 bases at V and 6 bases at J, with 15 bases between the two ends. Germline V gene data show CDR1 as LNHDA and CDR2 as SQIVND (reference sequence). CDR3 residues: CASSEMAGGNIQYF. CDR3 DNA sequence: TGTGCCAGTAGCGAAATGGCTGGGGGAAACATTCAGTACTTC.

The chain links TRBV6-5 to TRBJ1-2; the D is unclear. The CDR3 spans 13 residues. Germline V lookup: CDR1 MNHEY, CDR2 SVGAGI. Trimming removed 2 bases at V and 2 bases at J, with 6 bases between. The DNA for the CDR3 is TGTGCCAGCAGTTACGAACGGAACTATGGCTACACCTTC. It encodes CASSYERNYGYTF.

This clone was seen a few times. The chain is built from TRBV2 and TRBJ2-7; D not certain. This CDR3 is 15 amino acids long. Trimming cost V 0 bases and J 6 bases, with 15 bases left between them. The germline gives CDR1 SNHLY, CDR2 FYNNEI. The CDR3 loop reads CASSEARRMDSEQYF. CDR3 DNA: TGTGCCAGCAGTGAAGCGCGACGGATGGATAGCGAGCAGTACTTC.

The J gene is TRBJ1-2, the V gene TRBV18; TRBD1 matches at 9 bases. Trimming took 2 bases from V and 2 from J; bases not matched to a gene: 3. The CDR3 is 15 residues long. Germline V CDR1 and CDR2: KGHSH, LQKENI. The CDR3 DNA is TGTGCCAGCTCACCAAGGACAGGGGAAAACTATGGCTACACCTTC. Translation gives CASSPRTGENYGYTF.

The sample holds one count of this clone. The chain joins TRBV6-1 to TRBJ1-5, with D possibly TRBD1 on 6 matching bases. The CDR3 spans 13 residues. The V gene's germline CDR1 is MNHNS and CDR2 SASEGT. The V end was cut by 7 bases, the J end by 2 bases, with 9 bases between. In nucleotides, the CDR3 is TGTGCCAGCATGGCAGGGGGCAATCAGCCCCAGCATTTT. It yields the protein CASMAGGNQPQHF.

V and J are TRBV5-1 and TRBJ2-2, with D possibly being TRBD1 or TRBD2 (5 bases each). The V gene lost 4 bases and the J gene lost 8 bases, with 12 bases spanning the gap. Germline CDR1 SGHRS, CDR2 YFSETQ. The length of the CDR3 is 13 residues. The CDR3, as DNA: TGCGCCAGCAGCCCGGGACGGGTGGGGGAGCTGTTTTTT. Translation: CASSPGRVGELFF.

This clone was detected only once. V usage is TRBV6-5 and J usage is TRBJ2-7; D is undetermined. This CDR3 is 15 amino acids long. Trimming removed 0 bases at V and 4 bases at J, with 13 bases between. Germline V gene data show CDR1 as MNHEY and CDR2 as SVGAGI. The CDR3: CASSYSERPRYEQYF. In DNA, the CDR3 is TGTGCCAGCAGTTACTCGGAGAGGCCCAGATACGAGCAGTACTTC.

This rearrangement joins TRBV4-1 to TRBJ2-7; 10 nucleotides align to TRBD2. CDR1 is MGHRA and CDR2 is YSYEKL in the germline V gene. The V and J ends lost 4 bases and 7 bases, in that order; junction bases with no gene match: 7. The CDR3 has 14 residues. Here the CDR3 DNA reads TGCGCCAGCAGCCGAACGGGACTAGCGATAGAGCAGTACTTC. This translates into CASSRTGLAIEQYF.